The rows below give T cell receptor beta chains drawn from one sample of a study of shared clonotypes between healthy human individuals. TCRdb keeps only in-frame clones here, not all; method: immunoSEQ multiplex PCR. The table shows some 2.1 million clones, with about 95% occurring only once. Sequenced sample: naive CD8+ T cells sorted from blood. These TCRs come from a man aged 18 to 30 in good health. Each CDR3 is given with its conserved first and last residue. A D gene is named only where the DNA matches it firmly. Clone sizes are given selectively: once, few, many, or a class where the clone is expanded.

D: NA; length: 14; J: TRBJ2-7; V: TRBV4-1; size: NA; CDR3: CASSQARGSYEQYF; DNA: TGCGCCAGCAGCCAAGCGCGAGGATCCTACGAGCAGTACTTC
D: TRBD1; length: 16; J: TRBJ1-5; V: TRBV7-8; size: NA; CDR3: CASSSEYRGGDQPQHF; DNA: TGTGCCAGCAGCTCGGAATACAGGGGGGGGGATCAGCCCCAGCATTTT
D: TRBD1; length: 16; J: TRBJ2-1; V: TRBV7-9; size: NA; CDR3: CASSQGDEERESEQFF; DNA: TGTGCCAGCAGCCAGGGGGACGAGGAACGAGAGAGTGAGCAGTTCTTC
D: NA; length: 15; J: TRBJ2-3; V: TRBV30; size: NA; CDR3: CAWTHGGASTDTQYF; DNA: TGTGCCTGGACCCACGGAGGGGCTAGCACAGATACGCAGTATTTT
D: NA; length: 11; J: TRBJ2-1; V: TRBV29-1; size: NA; CDR3: CSVPEIHEQFF; DNA: TGCAGCGTTCCGGAAATCCATGAGCAGTTCTTC
D: NA; length: 17; J: TRBJ1-6; V: TRBV11-3; size: NA; CDR3: CASSLGSTRTDNSPLHF; DNA: TGTGCCAGCAGCTTGGGATCTACCAGGACAGACAATTCACCCCTCCACTTT
D: TRBD1; length: 16; J: TRBJ2-7; V: TRBV11-2; size: NA; CDR3: CASSLAGQGGSYEQYF; DNA: TGTGCCAGCAGCTTAGCGGGACAGGGAGGCTCCTACGAGCAGTACTTC
D: TRBD2; length: 18; J: TRBJ2-3; V: TRBV27; size: NA; CDR3: CASSLQVGTSGGTDTQYF; DNA: TGTGCCAGCAGTCTCCAGGTCGGGACTAGCGGGGGCACAGATACGCAGTATTTT
D: TRBD2; length: 15; J: TRBJ2-1; V: TRBV4-1; size: once; CDR3: CASSSRLATYNEQFF; DNA: TGCGCCAGCAGCTCACGACTAGCGACCTACAATGAGCAGTTCTTC
D: TRBD1; length: 14; J: TRBJ2-1; V: TRBV12-5; size: once; CDR3: CASGHGTGGSEQFF; DNA: TGTGCTAGTGGTCACGGGACAGGGGGCAGTGAGCAGTTCTTC
D: NA; length: 15; J: TRBJ2-7; V: TRBV6-1; size: NA; CDR3: CASSSPGTGSYEQYF; DNA: TGTGCCAGCAGTTCACCCGGGACGGGTTCCTACGAGCAGTACTTC
D: NA; length: 12; J: TRBJ2-7; V: TRBV6-5; size: NA; CDR3: CASSSSSGEQYF; DNA: TGTGCCAGCAGCTCGTCTTCGGGCGAGCAGTACTTC
D: NA; length: 13; J: TRBJ1-1; V: TRBV11-2; size: NA; CDR3: CASSLDETFEAFF; DNA: TGTGCCAGCAGCTTAGATGAGACATTTGAAGCTTTCTTT
D: NA; length: 16; J: TRBJ2-3; V: TRBV19; size: NA; CDR3: CASSIVGEISTDTQYF; DNA: TGTGCCAGTAGTATAGTTGGGGAGATTAGCACAGATACGCAGTATTTT
D: NA; length: 11; J: TRBJ1-5; V: TRBV6-1; size: NA; CDR3: CATSSNQPQHF; DNA: TGTGCCACCAGTAGCAATCAGCCCCAGCATTTT
D: NA; length: 14; J: TRBJ2-3; V: TRBV7-9; size: NA; CDR3: CASSLATEPDTQYF; DNA: TGTGCCAGCAGCTTAGCAACTGAACCCGATACGCAGTATTTT
D: NA; length: 17; J: TRBJ1-1; V: TRBV18; size: NA; CDR3: CASSPAGLQGLNTEAFF; DNA: TGTGCCAGCTCCCCGGCGGGGCTACAGGGACTGAACACTGAAGCTTTCTTT
D: NA; length: 15; J: TRBJ1-4; V: TRBV2; size: NA; CDR3: CASRETGWANEKLFF; DNA: TGTGCCAGCAGAGAAACAGGGTGGGCGAATGAAAAACTGTTTTTT
D: TRBD1; length: 12; J: TRBJ2-7; V: TRBV28; size: once; CDR3: CASSVTGGEQYF; DNA: TGTGCCAGCAGTGTGACAGGGGGCGAGCAGTACTTC
D: NA; length: 13; J: TRBJ2-1; V: TRBV27; size: once; CDR3: CASSWGPDNEQFF; DNA: TGTGCCAGCAGTTGGGGGCCCGACAATGAGCAGTTCTTC
D: TRBD2; length: 16; J: TRBJ2-7; V: TRBV13; size: NA; CDR3: CASSPNPSGGSYEQYF; DNA: TGTGCCAGCAGCCCCAATCCTAGCGGGGGATCCTACGAGCAGTACTTC
D: NA; length: 13; J: TRBJ1-4; V: TRBV2; size: NA; CDR3: CARKTANNEKLFF; DNA: TGTGCCAGGAAGACAGCGAATAATGAAAAACTGTTTTTT
D: NA; length: 14; J: TRBJ1-2; V: TRBV7-9; size: NA; CDR3: CASTPYTTRYGYTF; DNA: TGTGCCAGCACCCCCTATACCACGAGATATGGCTACACCTTC
D: NA; length: 14; J: TRBJ2-7; V: TRBV5-8; size: NA; CDR3: CASTTGWGAYEQYF; DNA: TGTGCCAGCACCACCGGCTGGGGGGCCTACGAGCAGTACTTC
D: NA; length: 14; J: TRBJ1-4; V: TRBV7-8; size: NA; CDR3: CASSTGTTNEKLFF; DNA: TGTGCCAGCAGCACCGGGACAACTAATGAAAAACTGTTTTTT
D: NA; length: 15; J: TRBJ2-7; V: TRBV9; size: NA; CDR3: CASSVAGLAQSEQYF; DNA: TGTGCCAGCAGCGTAGCAGGGTTGGCGCAGAGCGAGCAGTACTTC
D: TRBD2; length: 17; J: TRBJ2-2; V: TRBV5-1; size: once; CDR3: CASSYGLAGGGTGELFF; DNA: TGCGCCAGCAGCTACGGACTAGCGGGAGGAGGCACCGGGGAGCTGTTTTTT
D: NA; length: 12; J: TRBJ2-1; V: TRBV5-6; size: NA; CDR3: CASSTLAYEQFF; DNA: TGTGCCAGCAGCACTCTAGCGTACGAGCAGTTCTTC
D: NA; length: 14; J: TRBJ1-5; V: TRBV28; size: once; CDR3: CASSLFGVGQPQHF; DNA: TGTGCCAGCAGTTTATTTGGGGTAGGTCAGCCCCAGCATTTT
D: NA; length: 14; J: TRBJ1-1; V: TRBV9; size: once; CDR3: CASSVAFGGPEAFF; DNA: TGTGCCAGCAGCGTAGCTTTTGGGGGCCCTGAAGCTTTCTTT
D: NA; length: 16; J: TRBJ2-7; V: TRBV5-1; size: once; CDR3: CASSLVTSDPTYEQYF; DNA: TGCGCCAGCAGCTTGGTAACATCCGACCCTACCTACGAGCAGTACTTC
D: NA; length: 14; J: TRBJ2-3; V: TRBV7-9; size: NA; CDR3: CASNAQGLTDTQYF; DNA: TGTGCCAGCAACGCCCAGGGTTTGACAGATACGCAGTATTTT
D: TRBD1; length: 15; J: TRBJ2-1; V: TRBV7-9; size: NA; CDR3: CASSAPGQGANEQFF; DNA: TGTGCCAGCAGCGCACCGGGACAGGGGGCCAATGAGCAGTTCTTC
D: NA; length: 17; J: TRBJ1-6; V: TRBV5-1; size: NA; CDR3: CASSFRPQSSYNSPLHF; DNA: TGCGCCAGCAGCTTTCGGCCTCAGAGCTCCTATAATTCACCCCTCCACTTT
D: NA; length: 15; J: TRBJ2-3; V: TRBV4-1; size: NA; CDR3: CASSQERYSTDTQYF; DNA: TGCGCCAGCAGCCAAGAAAGGTACAGCACAGATACGCAGTATTTT
D: TRBD1; length: 18; J: TRBJ1-2; V: TRBV18; size: NA; CDR3: CASSLREPPGDRVYGYTF; DNA: TGTGCCAGCTCACTCAGGGAGCCCCCGGGGGACAGGGTCTATGGCTACACCTTC
D: TRBD2; length: 13; J: TRBJ2-1; V: TRBV4-1; size: NA; CDR3: CASSPSLAGEQFF; DNA: TGCGCCAGCAGCCCCTCACTAGCGGGAGAGCAGTTCTTC
D: NA; length: 17; J: TRBJ1-3; V: TRBV5-6; size: NA; CDR3: CASSLAVADLAGNTIYF; DNA: TGTGCCAGCAGCTTGGCCGTTGCAGATTTAGCTGGAAACACCATATATTTT
D: NA; length: 13; J: TRBJ1-2; V: TRBV7-9; size: NA; CDR3: CASSLGGERGYTF; DNA: TGTGCCAGCAGCTTGGGAGGGGAACGGGGCTACACCTTC
D: NA; length: 15; J: TRBJ1-1; V: TRBV6-5; size: NA; CDR3: CASSYSTEMNTEAFF; DNA: TGTGCCAGCAGTTACTCGACAGAGATGAACACTGAAGCTTTCTTT
D: NA; length: 12; J: TRBJ2-1; V: TRBV6-5; size: NA; CDR3: CASSYSGGEQFF; DNA: TGTGCCAGCAGTTACTCCGGCGGAGAGCAGTTCTTC
D: TRBD2; length: 14; J: TRBJ2-5; V: TRBV11-3; size: NA; CDR3: CASSLKGLAETQYF; DNA: TGTGCCAGCAGCTTAAAGGGACTAGCGGAGACCCAGTACTTC
D: TRBD1; length: 14; J: TRBJ1-4; V: TRBV5-8; size: NA; CDR3: CASSIDRAYEKLFF; DNA: TGTGCCAGCAGTATAGACAGGGCTTATGAAAAACTGTTTTTT
D: NA; length: 19; J: TRBJ2-1; V: TRBV7-2; size: NA; CDR3: CASSLEVSGYVARYNEQFF; DNA: TGTGCCAGCAGCTTAGAAGTTTCAGGGTACGTAGCGCGCTACAATGAGCAGTTCTTC
D: NA; length: 16; J: TRBJ2-5; V: TRBV11-2; size: NA; CDR3: CASSPQGGGDQETQYF; DNA: TGTGCCAGCAGCCCTCAGGGCGGGGGCGACCAAGAGACCCAGTACTTC